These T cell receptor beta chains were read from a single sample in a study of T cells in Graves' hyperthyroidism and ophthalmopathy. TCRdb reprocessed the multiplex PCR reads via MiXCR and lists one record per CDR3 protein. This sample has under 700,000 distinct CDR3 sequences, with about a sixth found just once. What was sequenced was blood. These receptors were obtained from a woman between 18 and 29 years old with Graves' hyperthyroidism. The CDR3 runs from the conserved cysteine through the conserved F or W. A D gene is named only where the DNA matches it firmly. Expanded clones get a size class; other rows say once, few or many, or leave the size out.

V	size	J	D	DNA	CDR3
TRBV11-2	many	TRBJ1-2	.	TGTGCCAGCAGCTTAGTCGACCAGGGACACCTCTATGGCTACACCTTC	CASSLVDQGHLYGYTF
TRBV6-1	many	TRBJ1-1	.	TGTGCCACCAAAGTAAGACAGGACCGCACTGAAGCTTTCTTT	CATKVRQDRTEAFF
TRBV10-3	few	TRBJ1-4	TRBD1	TGTGCCATCACTATTCACGCACAGGGGACGAATGAAAAACTGTTTTTT	CAITIHAQGTNEKLFF
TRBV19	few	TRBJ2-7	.	TGTGCCAGTAGTAGCACGGGACGGGACTACGAGCAGTACTTC	CASSSTGRDYEQYF
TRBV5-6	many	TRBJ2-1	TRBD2	TGTGCCAGCAGCCGCGAACTAGCGCCCTACAATGAGCAGTTCTTC	CASSRELAPYNEQFF
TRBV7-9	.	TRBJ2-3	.	TGTGCCAGCAGCTTAGTGGGTTCGGTCGATACGCAGTATTTT	CASSLVGSVDTQYF
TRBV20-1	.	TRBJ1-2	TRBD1	TGCAGTGCTAGAGATCACAGGGGCTATGGCTACACCTTC	CSARDHRGYGYTF
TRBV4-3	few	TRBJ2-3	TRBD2	TGCGCCAGCAGCCAAGACAGCGGGGGAGGTGCAGATACGCAGTATTTT	CASSQDSGGGADTQYF
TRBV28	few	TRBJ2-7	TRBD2	TGTGCCAGCAGTCCCGGGACTAGCGGGAGGGCCCTCGAGCAGTACTTC	CASSPGTSGRALEQYF
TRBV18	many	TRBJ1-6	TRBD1	TGTGCCAGCTCCCCAGGTGGGACAGGGAGAAATTCACCCCTCCACTTT	CASSPGGTGRNSPLHF
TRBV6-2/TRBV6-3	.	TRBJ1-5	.	TGTGCCAGCAGATTTTCAGCGGGCCTCCAGCATTTT	CASRFSAGLQHF
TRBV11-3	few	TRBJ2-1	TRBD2	TGTGCCAGCAGCTTTGGGTGGAGGGAGGGCCAAAATGAGCAGTTCTTC	CASSFGWREGQNEQFF
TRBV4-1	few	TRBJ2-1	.	TGCGCCAGCAGCCAAGATCCAGGATTAGGCGAGCAGTTCTTC	CASSQDPGLGEQFF
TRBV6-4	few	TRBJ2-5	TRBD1	TGTGCCAGCAGTGAGGAGACAGGGGGTCTGGAGACCCAGTACTTC	CASSEETGGLETQYF
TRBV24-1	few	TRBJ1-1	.	TGTGCCACCAGTGATAACAGGGATGGGAACACTGAAGCTTTCTTT	CATSDNRDGNTEAFF
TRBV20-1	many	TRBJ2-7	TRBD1	TGCAGTGCCAGGGGGCAGCCGGACAGGCTTACCTACGAGCAGTACTTC	CSARGQPDRLTYEQYF
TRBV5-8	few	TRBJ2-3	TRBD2	TGTGCCAGCAGCCCGACCTATAGACGGGGGGGCACAGATACGCAGTATTTT	CASSPTYRRGGTDTQYF
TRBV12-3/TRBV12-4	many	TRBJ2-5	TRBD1	TGTGCCAGCAGTTTAAGGGCGGGACAGGGAAAGACCCAGTACTTC	CASSLRAGQGKTQYF
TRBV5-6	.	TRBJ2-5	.	TGTGCCAGCAGCTTGGAACTCGGGGAGACCCAGTACTTC	CASSLELGETQYF
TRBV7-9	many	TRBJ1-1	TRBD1	TGTGCCAGCAGCTCGGGACAGACTCTCTCCACTGAAGCTTTCTTT	CASSSGQTLSTEAFF
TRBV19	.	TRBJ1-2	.	TGTGCCAGTAGTATCCCAGGATACTATGGCTACACCTTC	CASSIPGYYGYTF
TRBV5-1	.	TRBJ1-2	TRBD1	TGCGCCAGCAGCTTGGACAGACAGGGGGCCTATGGCTACACCTTC	CASSLDRQGAYGYTF
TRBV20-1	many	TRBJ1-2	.	TGCAGTGCTAGAGGAGGCGGGGACTATGGCTACACCTTC	CSARGGGDYGYTF
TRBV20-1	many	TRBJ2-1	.	TGCAGTGCTAGTTTGGGGGGCGGGTACAATGAGCAGTTCTTC	CSASLGGGYNEQFF
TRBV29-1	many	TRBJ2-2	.	TGCAGCGTTGACTCAGCGAACACCGGGGAGCTGTTTTTT	CSVDSANTGELFF
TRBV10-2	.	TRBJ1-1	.	TGCGCCAGCAGCGTACGGTGGGGTCACGCTGAAGCTTTCTTT	CASSVRWGHAEAFF
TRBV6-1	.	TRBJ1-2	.	TGTGCCAGCAGTGGGAGGACAGCGATGGATGGCTACACCTTC	CASSGRTAMDGYTF
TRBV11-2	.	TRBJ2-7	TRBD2	TGTGCCAGCAGCTTAGAGTTTAGCGGGAGGAACAGCGAGCAGTACTTC	CASSLEFSGRNSEQYF
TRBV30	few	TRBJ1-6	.	TGTGCCTGGAGTCCTATTCCGAATTCACCCCTCCACTTT	CAWSPIPNSPLHF
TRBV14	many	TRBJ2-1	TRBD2	TGTGCCAGCAGCCAAGGGCGGGGGATGACCTACAATGAGCAGTTCTTC	CASSQGRGMTYNEQFF
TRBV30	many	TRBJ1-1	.	TGTGCCTGGAGTCCTAACGCAAGGGTACCAGCTTTCTTT	CAWSPNARVPAFF
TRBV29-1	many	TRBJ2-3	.	TGCAGCGTTGGGAGTCCGGGGCACTCTAGCACAGATACGCAGTATTTT	CSVGSPGHSSTDTQYF
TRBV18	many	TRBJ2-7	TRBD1	TGTGCCAGCTCACCACCGTATGGGACAGGGTCCAACGAGCAGTACTTC	CASSPPYGTGSNEQYF
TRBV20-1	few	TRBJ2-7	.	TGCAGTGCTAGAGATATACGCCCATACGAGCAGTACTTC	CSARDIRPYEQYF
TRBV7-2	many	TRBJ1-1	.	TGTGCCAGCAGCTTAGACGGGGCTGAAGCTTTCTTT	CASSLDGAEAFF
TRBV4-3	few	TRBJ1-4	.	TGCGCCAGCAGCCAAGATCCCGGGAATAATGAAAAACTGTTTTTT	CASSQDPGNNEKLFF
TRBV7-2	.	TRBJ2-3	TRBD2	TGTGCCAGCAGCTTAGAACTAGCGGGGGGCCCTGCAGATACGCAGTATTTT	CASSLELAGGPADTQYF
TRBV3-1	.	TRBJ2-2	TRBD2	TGTGCCAGCAGCCAAGGGGGACTACAGACCGGGGAGCTGTTTTTT	CASSQGGLQTGELFF
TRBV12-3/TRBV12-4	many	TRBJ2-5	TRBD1	TGTGCCAGCAGTTTTCTTCTCCAGGACAGGGGGCAAGAGACCCAGTACTTC	CASSFLLQDRGQETQYF
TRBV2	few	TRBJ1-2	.	TGTGCCCCTCGGGGGGGTAACTATGGCTACACCTTC	CAPRGGNYGYTF
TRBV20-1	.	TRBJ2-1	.	TGCAGTGCTAGAGACCCTTACTCCTACAATGAGCAGTTCTTC	CSARDPYSYNEQFF
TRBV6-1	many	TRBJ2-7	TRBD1	TGTGCCAGCAATTCCGGGACAGGGGCATCCTACGAGCAGTACTTC	CASNSGTGASYEQYF
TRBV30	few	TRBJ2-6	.	TGTGCCTGGAATCGGTTTTCCGGGGCCAACGTCCTGACTTTC	CAWNRFSGANVLTF
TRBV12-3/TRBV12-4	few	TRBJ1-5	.	TGTGCCAGCAGTTCTGACTATAGCAATCAGCCCCAGCATTTT	CASSSDYSNQPQHF